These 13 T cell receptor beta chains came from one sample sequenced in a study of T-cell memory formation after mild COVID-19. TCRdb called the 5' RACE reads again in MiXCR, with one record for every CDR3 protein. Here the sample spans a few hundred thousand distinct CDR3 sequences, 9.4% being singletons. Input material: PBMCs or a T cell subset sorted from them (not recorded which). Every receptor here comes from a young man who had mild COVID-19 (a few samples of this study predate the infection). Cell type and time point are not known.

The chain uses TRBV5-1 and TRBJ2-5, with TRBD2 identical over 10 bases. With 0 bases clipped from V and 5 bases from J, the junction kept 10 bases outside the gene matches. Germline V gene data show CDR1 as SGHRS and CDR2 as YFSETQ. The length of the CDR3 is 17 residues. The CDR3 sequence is CASSLALSGGAQETQYF. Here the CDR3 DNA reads TGCGCCAGCAGCTTGGCCCTGAGCGGGGGGGCCCAGGAGACCCAGTACTTC.

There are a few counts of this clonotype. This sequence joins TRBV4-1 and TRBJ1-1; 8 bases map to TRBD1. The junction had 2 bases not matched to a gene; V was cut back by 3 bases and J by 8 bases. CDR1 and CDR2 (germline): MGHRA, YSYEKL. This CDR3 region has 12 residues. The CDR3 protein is CASSHGDREAFF. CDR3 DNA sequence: TGCGCCAGCAGCCACGGGGACAGGGAAGCTTTCTTT.

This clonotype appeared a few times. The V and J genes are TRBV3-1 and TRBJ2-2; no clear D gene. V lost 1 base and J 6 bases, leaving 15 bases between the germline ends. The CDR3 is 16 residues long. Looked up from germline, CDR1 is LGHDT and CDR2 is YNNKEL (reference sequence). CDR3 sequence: CASSQGALRGAGELFF. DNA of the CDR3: TGTGCCAGCAGCCAAGGGGCTCTACGTGGCGCCGGGGAGCTGTTTTTT.

The CDR3 spells CASSLATSGITDTQYF. As DNA, the CDR3 is TGCGCCAGCAGCTTGGCTACTAGCGGGATCACAGATACGCAGTATTTT. The V and J genes are TRBV5-1 and TRBJ2-3; 10 bases are shared with TRBD2. V shed 0 bases, J shed 2 bases, and the junction held 3 bases outside the gene matches. The CDR3 runs 16 residues. Germline CDR1 and CDR2: SGHRS and YFSETQ.

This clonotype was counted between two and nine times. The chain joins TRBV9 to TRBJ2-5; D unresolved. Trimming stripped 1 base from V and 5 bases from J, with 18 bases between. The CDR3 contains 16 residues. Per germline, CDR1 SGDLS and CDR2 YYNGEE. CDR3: CASSVSVGSAGETQYF. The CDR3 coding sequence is TGTGCCAGCAGCGTATCTGTGGGCTCCGCCGGGGAGACCCAGTACTTC.

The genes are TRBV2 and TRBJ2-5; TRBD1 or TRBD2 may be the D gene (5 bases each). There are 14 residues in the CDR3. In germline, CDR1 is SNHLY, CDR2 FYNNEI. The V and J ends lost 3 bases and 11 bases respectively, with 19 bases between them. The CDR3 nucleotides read TGTGCCAGCAGTGATTTGGGACCCCCGTATCTTCAGTACTTC. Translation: CASSDLGPPYLQYF.

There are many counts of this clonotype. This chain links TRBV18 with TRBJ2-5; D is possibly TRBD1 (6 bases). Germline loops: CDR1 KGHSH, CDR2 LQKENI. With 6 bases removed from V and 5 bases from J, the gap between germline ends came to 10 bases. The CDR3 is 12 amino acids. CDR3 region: CASSRGWETQYF. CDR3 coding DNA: TGTGCCAGCTCCAGGGGCTGGGAGACCCAGTACTTC. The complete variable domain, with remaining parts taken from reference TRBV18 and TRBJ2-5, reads NAGVMQNPRHLVRRRGQEARLRCSPMKGHSHVYWYRQLPEEGLKFMVYLQKENIIDESGMPKERFSAEFPKEGPSILRIQQVVRGDSAAYFCASSRGWETQYFGPGTRLLVL.

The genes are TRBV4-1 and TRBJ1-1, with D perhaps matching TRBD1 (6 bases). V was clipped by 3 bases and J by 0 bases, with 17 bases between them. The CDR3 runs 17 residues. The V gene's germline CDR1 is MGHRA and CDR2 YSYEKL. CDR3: CASSHPGVRSLNTEAFF. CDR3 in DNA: TGCGCCAGCAGCCACCCAGGGGTAAGGTCATTGAACACTGAAGCTTTCTTT.

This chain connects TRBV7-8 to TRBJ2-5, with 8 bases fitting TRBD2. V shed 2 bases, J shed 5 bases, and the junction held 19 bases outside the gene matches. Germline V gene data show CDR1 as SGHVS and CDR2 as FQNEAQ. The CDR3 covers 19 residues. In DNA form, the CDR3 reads TGTGCCAGCAGCTTAACCAGCTCGAATCTAGCGGGCCCGGGGGAGACCCAGTACTTC. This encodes CASSLTSSNLAGPGETQYF.

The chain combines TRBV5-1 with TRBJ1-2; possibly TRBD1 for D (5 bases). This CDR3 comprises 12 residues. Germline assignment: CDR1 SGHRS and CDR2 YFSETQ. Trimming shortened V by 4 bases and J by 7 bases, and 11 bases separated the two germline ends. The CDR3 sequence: CASSTDSGGYTF. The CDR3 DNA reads TGCGCCAGCAGCACCGACAGTGGTGGCTACACCTTC.

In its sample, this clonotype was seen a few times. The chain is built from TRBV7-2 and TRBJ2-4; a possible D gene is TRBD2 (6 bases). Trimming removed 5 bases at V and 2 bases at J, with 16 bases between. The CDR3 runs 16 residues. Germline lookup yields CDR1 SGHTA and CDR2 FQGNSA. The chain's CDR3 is CASSLWHGGTKNIQYF. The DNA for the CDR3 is TGTGCCAGCAGCCTGTGGCACGGGGGAACCAAAAACATTCAGTACTTC.

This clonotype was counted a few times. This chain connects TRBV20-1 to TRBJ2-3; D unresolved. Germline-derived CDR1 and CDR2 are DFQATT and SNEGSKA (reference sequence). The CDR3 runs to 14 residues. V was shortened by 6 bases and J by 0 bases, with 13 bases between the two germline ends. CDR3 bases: TGCAGTGCCCCCTTGCCGGCTAGCACAGATACGCAGTATTTT. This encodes CSAPLPASTDTQYF.

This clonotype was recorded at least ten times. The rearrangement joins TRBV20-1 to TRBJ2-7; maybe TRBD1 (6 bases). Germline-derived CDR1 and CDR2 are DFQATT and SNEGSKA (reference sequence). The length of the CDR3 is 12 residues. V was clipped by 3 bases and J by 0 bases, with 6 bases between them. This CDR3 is CSARGASYEQYV. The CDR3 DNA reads TGCAGTGCTAGGGGGGCCTCCTACGAGCAGTACGTC.